The clone carrying this TCR beta chain occurred once. Individuals selected for sequencing had exhibited CD8+CD57+ cell expansion on flow cytometry. Every patient presented with severe acquired aplastic anemia. The blood sampling took place in patients who had so far received no therapy. The sample comes from a study of CD8+CD57+ T cells in acquired aplastic anemia. The use of genomic DNA as template underpinned the TCR beta VDJ and CDR3 profiling. TCRdb independently ran MiXCR on the reads; one entry per CDR3 protein. The sample shows about 200,000 distinct CDR3 sequences, over 55% of them seen only once. The germline CDR1 and CDR2 sequences are SGHDN and FVKESK. V lost 3 bases to trimming and J lost 7 bases; unmatched junction nucleotides: 0. The CDR3 contains 13 residues.

This receptor was obtained from a human donor with aplastic anemia. Material: sorted CD4+, CD8+, or CD8+CD57+ T cells (not recorded which) from PBMCs. The chain employs TRBV14 and TRBJ2-1, with TRBD2 identical over 10 bases. The DNA for the CDR3 is TGTGCCAGCAGCCAGACTAGCGGGAATGAGCAGTTCTTC. Encoded protein: CASSQTSGNEQFF.